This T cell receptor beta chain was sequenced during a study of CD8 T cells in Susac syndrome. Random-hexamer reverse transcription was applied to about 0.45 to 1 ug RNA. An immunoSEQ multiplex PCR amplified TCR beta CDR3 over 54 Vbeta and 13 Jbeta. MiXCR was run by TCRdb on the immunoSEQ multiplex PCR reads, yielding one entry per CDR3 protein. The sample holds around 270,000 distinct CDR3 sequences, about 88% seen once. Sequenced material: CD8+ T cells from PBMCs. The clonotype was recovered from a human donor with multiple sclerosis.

The DNA of the CDR3 is TGTGCCAGCAGCTTAGGTATCGGAGGCGGGTCCCCCCAAGAGACCCAGTACTTC. Its protein is CASSLGIGGGSPQETQYF. The chain has TRBV13 and TRBJ2-5; the D gene is possibly TRBD2 (5 bases). V lost 0 bases and J lost 1, with 18 bases in between. Germline loops: CDR1 PRHDT, CDR2 FYEKMQ (reference sequence). The CDR3 has 18 residues. The full variable domain, its missing parts supplied by reference TRBV13 and TRBJ2-5, is AAGVIQSPRHLIKEKRETATLKCYPIPRHDTVYWYQQGPGQDPQFLISFYEKMQSDKGSIPDRFSAQQFSDYHSELNMSSLELGDSALYFCASSLGIGGGSPQETQYFGPGTRLLVL.